This entry features one T cell receptor (beta chain) sequence. Its target is unknown. cDNA synthesis used the whole RNA isolate, giving expressed TCRB sequences. Here immunoSEQ multiplex PCR was the method, and the copy in TCRdb shows in-frame clones only, minus some. The sample consists of more than 300,000 clones, over 9.5% of them appearing once. This specimen comes from a study of beta chain features in type 1 diabetes. As for the study in general: Age, gender and cell yields were alike across patients and healthy donors. Sorted cells numbering 107,917,701 were examined across all samples.

The CDR3 covers 12 residues. V was clipped by 1 base and J by 5 bases, with 5 bases between them. Germline lookup yields CDR1 MNHNY and CDR2 SVGAGI (reference sequence). Findings of the study overall: Shortening that was moderate but significant affected the TCRB CDR3s of Type 1 diabetes patients in all four CD4+ subsets. No resolution was reached here on whether HLA type influences TCRB rearrangement.

This TCR was recovered from a woman between 18 and 29 years old with type 1 diabetes. This chain links TRBV6-6 with TRBJ2-5; no definite D call. The sample comprised naive CD4+ T cells from blood. The CDR3 is CASSYFGETQYF. Written as DNA, the CDR3 is TGTGCCAGCAGTTACTTCGGGGAGACCCAGTACTTC.